Below, one T cell receptor beta chain is given with its context. Its antigen is currently unknown. This table comes from immunoSEQ multiplex PCR, and its TCRdb copy is limited to in-frame clones, with some not included. This sample yields 55,000 to 70,000 clones, of which 86% are seen a single time; roughly 0.9% belongs to the top ten. This CDR3 has 12 residues. Germline lookup yields CDR1 MNHNS and CDR2 SASEGT. V was pared by 7 bases and J by 2 bases, with 6 bases between. This sample is drawn from a study of OX40 agonist ivuxolimab in advanced cancers. Study at large: Patients assigned to dose escalation were diagnosed with hepatocellular carcinoma, melanoma, renal cell or head and neck cancer. A male proportion of more than 75% was recorded, with mean age 60 years and range about 23 to 80.

General study results and limits: Average numbers of expanded clones were greater in CD8+ T cells than in CD4+.

This sequence originates from an adult with an advanced solid tumor such as melanoma, head and neck, liver or kidney cancer. This specimen consisted of CD4+ or CD8+ T cells sorted from blood, obtained in a trial of the OX40 agonist ivuxolimab. V and J are TRBV6-1 and TRBJ2-1; no definite D call. CDR3 in amino acids: CASTLTYNEQFF. CDR3 bases: TGTGCCAGCACCCTTACCTACAATGAGCAGTTCTTC.